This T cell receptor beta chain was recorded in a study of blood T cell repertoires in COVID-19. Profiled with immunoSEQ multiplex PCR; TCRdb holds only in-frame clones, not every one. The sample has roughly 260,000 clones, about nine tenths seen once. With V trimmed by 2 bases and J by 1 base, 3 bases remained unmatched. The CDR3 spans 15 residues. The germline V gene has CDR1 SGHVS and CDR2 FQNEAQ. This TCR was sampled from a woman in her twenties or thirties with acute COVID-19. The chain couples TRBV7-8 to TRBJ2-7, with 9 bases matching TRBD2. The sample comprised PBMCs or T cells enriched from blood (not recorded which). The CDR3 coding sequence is TGTGCCAGCAGCTTAAGCGGGGGGTTTTCCTACGAGCAGTACTTC. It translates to CASSLSGGFSYEQYF.